This T cell receptor (beta chain) stems from a study of blood T cell repertoires in COVID-19. The overall study: T cells, B-cell-depleted T cells, or PBMCs provided the cDNA or gDNA that served as material.

The germline V and J ends were trimmed by 4 bases and 4 bases, with 18 bases remaining between them. Germline V CDR1 and CDR2: MNHEY, SMNVEV (reference sequence). The CDR3 contains 16 residues. Here immunoSEQ multiplex PCR was the method, and the copy in TCRdb shows in-frame clones only, minus some. The data show fewer than 200,000 clones, with 87% seen just once and 0.85% to 0.95% held by the top ten. This receptor was taken from a woman between 18 and 30 years old who had recovered from COVID-19. The specimen sequenced was peripheral blood. V gene TRBV27 combines with J gene TRBJ2-3; weak D call: TRBD2 (5 bases). The CDR3: CASSSSPPKGADTQYF. DNA for the CDR3: TGTGCCAGCAGTTCAAGTCCGCCCAAGGGAGCAGATACGCAGTATTTT.